Below, one T cell receptor beta chain is given with its context. The sample is drawn from a study of blood T cell repertoires in COVID-19. Data came from immunoSEQ multiplex PCR; TCRdb stores just in-frame clones and leaves some out. The sample lists tens of thousands of clones; around 80% were seen once. The CDR3 has 15 residues. Germline loops: CDR1 SNHLY, CDR2 FYNNEI. V was shortened by 3 bases and J by 0 bases, with 9 bases between the two germline ends. The source material was peripheral blood. V is TRBV2 and J is TRBJ1-5; unclear D gene. This TCR came from a human donor in a cohort sampled during active COVID-19. CDR3 nucleotide sequence: TGTGCCAGCAGTGACGGCAGGCATAGCAATCAGCCCCAGCATTTT. Translation: CASSDGRHSNQPQHF.